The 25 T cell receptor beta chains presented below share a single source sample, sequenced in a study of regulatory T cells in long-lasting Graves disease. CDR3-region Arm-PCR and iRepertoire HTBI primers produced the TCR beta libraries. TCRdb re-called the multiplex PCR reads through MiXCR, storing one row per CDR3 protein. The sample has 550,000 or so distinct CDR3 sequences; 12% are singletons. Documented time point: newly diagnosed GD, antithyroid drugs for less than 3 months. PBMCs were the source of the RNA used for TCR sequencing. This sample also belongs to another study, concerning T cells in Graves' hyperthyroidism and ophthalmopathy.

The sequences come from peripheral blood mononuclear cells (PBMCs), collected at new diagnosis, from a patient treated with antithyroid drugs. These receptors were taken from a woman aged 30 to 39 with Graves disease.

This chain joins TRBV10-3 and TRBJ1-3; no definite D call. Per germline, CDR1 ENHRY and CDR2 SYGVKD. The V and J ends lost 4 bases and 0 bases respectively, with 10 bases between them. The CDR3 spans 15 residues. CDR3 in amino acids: CAISGEDYSGNTIYF. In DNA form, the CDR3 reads TGTGCCATCAGTGGTGAGGATTACTCTGGAAACACCATATATTTT.

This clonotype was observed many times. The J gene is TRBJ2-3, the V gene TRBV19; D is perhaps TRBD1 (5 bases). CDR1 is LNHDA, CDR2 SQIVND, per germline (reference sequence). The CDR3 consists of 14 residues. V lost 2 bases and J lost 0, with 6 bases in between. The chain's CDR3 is CASSIQGSTDTQYF. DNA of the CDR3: TGTGCCAGTAGTATACAGGGTAGCACAGATACGCAGTATTTT.

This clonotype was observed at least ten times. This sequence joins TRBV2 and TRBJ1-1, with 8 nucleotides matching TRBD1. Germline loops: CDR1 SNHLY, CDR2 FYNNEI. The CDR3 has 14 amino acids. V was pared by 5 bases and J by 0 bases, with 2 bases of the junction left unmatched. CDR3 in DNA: TGTGCCAGCAGTTACAGGGGGATGAACACTGAAGCTTTCTTT. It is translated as CASSYRGMNTEAFF.

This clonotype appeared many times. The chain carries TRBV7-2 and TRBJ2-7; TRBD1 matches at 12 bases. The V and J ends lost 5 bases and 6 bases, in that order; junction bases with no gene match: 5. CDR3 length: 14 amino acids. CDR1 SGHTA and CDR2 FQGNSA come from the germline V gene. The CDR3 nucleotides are TGTGCCAGCAGCGTCCGGGACAGGGGGCTCGAGCAGTACTTC. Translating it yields CASSVRDRGLEQYF.

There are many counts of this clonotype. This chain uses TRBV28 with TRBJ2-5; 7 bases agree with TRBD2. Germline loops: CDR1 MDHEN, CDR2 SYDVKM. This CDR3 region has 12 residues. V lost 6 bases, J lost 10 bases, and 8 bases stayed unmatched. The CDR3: CASSWRGRGQYF. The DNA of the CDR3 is TGTGCCAGCAGCTGGCGGGGGAGGGGCCAGTACTTC.

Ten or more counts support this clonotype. The CDR3 protein is CASSLDAGTGAYEQYF. Here the CDR3 DNA reads TGTGCCAGCAGCTTAGATGCCGGGACAGGGGCCTACGAGCAGTACTTC. The V gene is TRBV11-2, the J gene TRBJ2-7, with 10 nucleotides matching TRBD1. The trim removed 0 bases at V and 2 bases at J, leaving 4 bases unmatched. There are 16 residues in the CDR3. Germline-derived CDR1 and CDR2 are SGHAT and FQNNGV.

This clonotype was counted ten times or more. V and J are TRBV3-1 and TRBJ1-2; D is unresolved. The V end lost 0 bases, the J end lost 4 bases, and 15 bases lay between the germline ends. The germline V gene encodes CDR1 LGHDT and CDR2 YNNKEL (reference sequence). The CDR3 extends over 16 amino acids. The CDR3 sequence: CASSQEGSRDPYGYTF. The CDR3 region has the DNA TGTGCCAGCAGCCAAGAAGGATCCCGAGACCCCTATGGCTACACCTTC. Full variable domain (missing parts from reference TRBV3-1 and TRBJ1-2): DTAVSQTPKYLVTQMGNDKSIKCEQNLGHDTMYWYKQDSKKFLKIMFSYNNKELIINETVPNRFSPKSPDKAHLNLHINSLELGDSAVYFCASSQEGSRDPYGYTFGSGTRLTVV.

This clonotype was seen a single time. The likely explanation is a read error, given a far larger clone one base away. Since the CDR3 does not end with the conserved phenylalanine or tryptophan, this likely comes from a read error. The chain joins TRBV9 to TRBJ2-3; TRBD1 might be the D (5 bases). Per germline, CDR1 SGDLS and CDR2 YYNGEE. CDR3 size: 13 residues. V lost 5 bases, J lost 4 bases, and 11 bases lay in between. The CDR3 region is CASSLAGSDTQYL. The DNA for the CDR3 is TGTGCCAGCAGTTTGGCAGGGTCAGATACGCAGTATCTT.

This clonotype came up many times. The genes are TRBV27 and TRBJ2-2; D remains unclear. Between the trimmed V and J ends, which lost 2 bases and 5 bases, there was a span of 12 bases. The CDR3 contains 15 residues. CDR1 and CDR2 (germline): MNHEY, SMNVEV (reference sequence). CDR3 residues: CASSLRADTTGELFF. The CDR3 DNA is TGTGCCAGCAGTTTACGGGCAGACACTACCGGGGAGCTGTTTTTT.

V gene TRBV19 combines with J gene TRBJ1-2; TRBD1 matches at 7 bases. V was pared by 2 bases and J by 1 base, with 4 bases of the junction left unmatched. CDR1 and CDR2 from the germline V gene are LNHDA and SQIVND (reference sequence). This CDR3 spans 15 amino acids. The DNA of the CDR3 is TGTGCCAGTAGTATAACGACAGGGAATAACTATGGCTACACCTTC. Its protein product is CASSITTGNNYGYTF.

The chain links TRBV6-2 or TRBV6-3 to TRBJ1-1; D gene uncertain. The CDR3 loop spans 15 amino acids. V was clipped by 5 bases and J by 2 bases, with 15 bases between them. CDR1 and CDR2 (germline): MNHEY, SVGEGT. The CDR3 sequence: CASSDVGTINTEAFF. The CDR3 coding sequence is TGTGCCAGCAGTGACGTTGGCACCATAAACACTGAAGCTTTCTTT.

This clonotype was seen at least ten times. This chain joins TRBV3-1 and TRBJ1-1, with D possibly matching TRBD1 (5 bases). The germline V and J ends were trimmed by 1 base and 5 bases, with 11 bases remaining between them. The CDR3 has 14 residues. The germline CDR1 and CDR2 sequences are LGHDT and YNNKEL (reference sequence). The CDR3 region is CASSQVRAGTEAFF. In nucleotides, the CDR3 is TGTGCCAGCAGCCAAGTCAGGGCAGGGACTGAAGCTTTCTTT.

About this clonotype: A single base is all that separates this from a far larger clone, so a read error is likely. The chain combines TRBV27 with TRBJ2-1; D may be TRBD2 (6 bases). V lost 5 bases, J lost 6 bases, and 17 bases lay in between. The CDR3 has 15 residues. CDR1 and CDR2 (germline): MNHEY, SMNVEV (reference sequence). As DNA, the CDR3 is TGTGCCAGCAGTGGAACCGGGGGAAAAGCCAATGAGCAGTTCTTC. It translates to CASSGTGGKANEQFF.

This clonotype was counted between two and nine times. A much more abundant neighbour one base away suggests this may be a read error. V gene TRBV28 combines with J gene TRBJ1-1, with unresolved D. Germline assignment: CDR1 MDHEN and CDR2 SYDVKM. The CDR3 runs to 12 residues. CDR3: CASYGRNTETFF. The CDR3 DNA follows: TGTGCCAGCTATGGACGGAACACTGAAACTTTCTTT.

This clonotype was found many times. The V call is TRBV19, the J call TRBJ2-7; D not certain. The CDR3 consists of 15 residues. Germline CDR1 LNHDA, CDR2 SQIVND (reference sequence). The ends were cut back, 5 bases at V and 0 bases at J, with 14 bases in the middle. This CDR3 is CASSLYADHSYEQYF. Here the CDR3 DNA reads TGTGCCAGTAGTCTCTACGCGGACCACTCCTACGAGCAGTACTTC.

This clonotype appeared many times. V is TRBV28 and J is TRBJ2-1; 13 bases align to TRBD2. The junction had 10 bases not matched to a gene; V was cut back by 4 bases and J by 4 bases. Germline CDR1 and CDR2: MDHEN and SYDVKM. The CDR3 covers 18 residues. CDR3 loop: CASSSTTLAGGGYNEQFF. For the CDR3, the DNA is TGTGCCAGCAGTTCCACCACACTAGCGGGAGGGGGTTACAATGAGCAGTTCTTC.

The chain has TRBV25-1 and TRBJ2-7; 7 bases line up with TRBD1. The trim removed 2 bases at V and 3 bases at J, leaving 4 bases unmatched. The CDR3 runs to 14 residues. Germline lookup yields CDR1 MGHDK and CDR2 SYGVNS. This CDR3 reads CASSEDRVGYEQYF. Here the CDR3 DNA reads TGTGCCAGCAGTGAAGACAGGGTAGGCTACGAGCAGTACTTC.

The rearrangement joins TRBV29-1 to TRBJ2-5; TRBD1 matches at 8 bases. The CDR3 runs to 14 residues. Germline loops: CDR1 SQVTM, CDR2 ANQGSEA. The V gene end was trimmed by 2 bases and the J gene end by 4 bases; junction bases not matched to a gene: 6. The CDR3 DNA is TGCAGCGTTGAACAGGGGGCTAGGGTAGAGACCCAGTACTTC. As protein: CSVEQGARVETQYF.

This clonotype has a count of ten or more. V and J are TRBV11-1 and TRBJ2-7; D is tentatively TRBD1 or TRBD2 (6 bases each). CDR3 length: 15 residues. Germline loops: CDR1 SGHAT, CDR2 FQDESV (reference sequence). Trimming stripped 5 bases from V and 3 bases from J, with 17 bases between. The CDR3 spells CASSTKRGARYEQYF. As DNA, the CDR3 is TGTGCCAGCAGCACAAAAAGGGGGGCGCGCTACGAGCAGTACTTC.

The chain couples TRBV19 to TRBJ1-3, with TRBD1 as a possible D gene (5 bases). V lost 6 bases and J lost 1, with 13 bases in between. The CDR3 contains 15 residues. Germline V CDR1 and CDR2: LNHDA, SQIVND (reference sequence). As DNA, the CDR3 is TGTGCCAGTAGCCTGGGGCTAAGGTCTGGAAACACCATATATTTT. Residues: CASSLGLRSGNTIYF. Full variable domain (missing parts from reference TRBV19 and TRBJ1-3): DGGITQSPKYLFRKEGQNVTLSCEQNLNHDAMYWYRQDPGQGLRLIYYSQIVNDFQKGDIAEGYSVSREKKESFPLTVTSAQKNPTAFYLCASSLGLRSGNTIYFGEGSWLTVV.

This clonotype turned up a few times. CDR3 amino acids: CASSLETPYYNEQFF. In DNA form, the CDR3 reads TGTGCCAGCAGTTTGGAGACACCCTACTACAATGAGCAGTTCTTC. This sequence joins TRBV27 and TRBJ2-1, with D hard to call. This CDR3 is built from 15 residues. Germline V gene lookup returns CDR1 MNHEY and CDR2 SMNVEV (reference sequence). V was clipped by 3 bases and J by 3 bases, with 12 bases between them.

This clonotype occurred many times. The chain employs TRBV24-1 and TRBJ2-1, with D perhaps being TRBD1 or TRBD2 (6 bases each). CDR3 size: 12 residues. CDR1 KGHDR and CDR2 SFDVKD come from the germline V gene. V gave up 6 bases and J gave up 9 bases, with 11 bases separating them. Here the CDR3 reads CATSLGGFEQFF. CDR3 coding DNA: TGTGCCACCAGTCTCGGGGGCTTTGAGCAGTTCTTC.

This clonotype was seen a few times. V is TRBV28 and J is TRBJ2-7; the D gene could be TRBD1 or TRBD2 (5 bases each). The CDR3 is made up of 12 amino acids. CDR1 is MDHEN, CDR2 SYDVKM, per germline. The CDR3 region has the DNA TGTGGAACGGGGCGGTCCGATTACGAGCAGTACTTC. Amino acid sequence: CGTGRSDYEQYF.

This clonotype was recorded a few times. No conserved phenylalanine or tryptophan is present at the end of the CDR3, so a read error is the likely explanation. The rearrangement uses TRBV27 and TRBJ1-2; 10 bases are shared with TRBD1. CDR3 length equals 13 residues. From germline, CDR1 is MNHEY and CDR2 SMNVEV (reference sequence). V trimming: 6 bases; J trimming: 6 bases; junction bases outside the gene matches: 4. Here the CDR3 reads CASRPGQGNGYTL. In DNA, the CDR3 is TGTGCCAGCAGGCCGGGACAGGGGAATGGCTACACCCTC.

The chain's CDR3 is CASSQDQDMGGLDGYTF. CDR3 DNA sequence: TGTGCCAGCAGCCAAGACCAGGACATGGGCGGATTAGATGGCTACACCTTC. The chain has TRBV3-1 and TRBJ1-2, with D perhaps TRBD1 (5 bases). This CDR3 is built from 17 residues. The V end lost 0 bases, the J end lost 6 bases, and 20 bases lay between the germline ends. The germline CDR1 and CDR2 sequences are LGHDT and YNNKEL (reference sequence).